This T cell receptor beta chain derives from a study of blood T cell repertoires in COVID-19. Looking at the study overall: Italy, Spain and the United States were the sources of the convalescent and acute COVID-19 samples.

Participant age was roughly 18 to 90 years, and participants resided in approximately 25 US areas. Participants reported their clinical history, and cohort assignment relied on those reports. In the original analysis: Amplification from reference gene primers served as the basis for estimated nucleated cell counts. Sequencing used immunoSEQ multiplex PCR; TCRdb keeps in-frame clones, though not all of them. V and J calls and clone size are those listed in that table; D and trimming were worked out from the DNA. Among nearly 200,000 clones listed, roughly four fifths were seen once. The length of the CDR3 is 16 residues. The germline V gene has CDR1 MNHGY and CDR2 SAAAGT. With V trimmed by 2 bases and J by 7 bases, 12 bases remained unmatched.

Material: PBMCs or T cells enriched from blood (not recorded which). The chain is built from TRBV6-8 and TRBJ2-7; 9 bases line up with TRBD1. The TCR originated in a man aged 40-50 years who had recovered from COVID-19. In DNA, the CDR3 is TGTGCCAGCAGTTACGGTTTGGGACAGGGCCCTAGGGAGCAGTACTTC. It codes for CASSYGLGQGPREQYF.